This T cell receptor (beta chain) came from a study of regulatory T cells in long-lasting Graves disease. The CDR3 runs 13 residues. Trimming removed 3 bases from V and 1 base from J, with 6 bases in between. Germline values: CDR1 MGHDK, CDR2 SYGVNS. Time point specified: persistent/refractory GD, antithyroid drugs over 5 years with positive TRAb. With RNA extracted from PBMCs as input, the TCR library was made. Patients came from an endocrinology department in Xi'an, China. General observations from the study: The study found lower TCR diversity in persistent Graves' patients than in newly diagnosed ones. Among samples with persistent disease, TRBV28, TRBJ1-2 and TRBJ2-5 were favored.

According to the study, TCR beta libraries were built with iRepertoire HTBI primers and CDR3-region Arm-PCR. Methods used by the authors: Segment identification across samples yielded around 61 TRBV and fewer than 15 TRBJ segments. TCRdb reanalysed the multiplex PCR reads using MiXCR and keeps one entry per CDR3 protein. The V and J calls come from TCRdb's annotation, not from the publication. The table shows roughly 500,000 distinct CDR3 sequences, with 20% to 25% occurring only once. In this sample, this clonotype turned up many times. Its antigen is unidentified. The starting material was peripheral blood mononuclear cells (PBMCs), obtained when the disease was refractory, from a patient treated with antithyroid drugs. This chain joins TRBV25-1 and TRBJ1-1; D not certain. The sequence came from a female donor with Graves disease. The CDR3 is CASSDHRNTEAFF. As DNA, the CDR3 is TGTGCCAGCAGTGACCACAGGAACACTGAAGCTTTCTTT.